This note documents a single TCR beta chain sequence. The germline gives CDR1 SGDLS, CDR2 YYNGEE. V was clipped by 2 bases and J by 2 bases; unmatched bases: 4. This CDR3 contains 16 residues. The sample originates from a study of T cell changes during pregnancy in multiple sclerosis. Clones were sequenced by immunoSEQ multiplex PCR, and TCRdb holds only the in-frame ones, with some missing. The top ten clones hold approximately 3.8% of a sample with some 60,000 clones, 85% to 95% of them seen once. The sample here was peripheral blood, taken after pregnancy. The clonotype originates from a female donor in good health, enrolled as a control in a pregnancy study. V and J are TRBV9 and TRBJ2-7; 13 positions match TRBD2. CDR3 nucleotides: TGTGCCAGCAGCGTCACTAGCGGGAGGGCCGCCTACGAGCAGTACTTC. This codes for CASSVTSGRAAYEQYF.